One T cell receptor (beta chain) is described in this entry. This clone was seen only a few times. This clone's antigen is unknown. Per-nucleotide qualities are absent, and no much larger clonotype sits a single base away. The sample is drawn from a study of beta chain features in type 1 diabetes (dated 2018 in TCRdb). Looking at the study overall: No differences in mean age, gender distribution, total cell number or subset yield were found between patients and healthy donors. Regulatory and stem cell-like memory subsets were isolated from only 8 patients and roughly 8 healthy donors, whereas naive and central memory subsets came from all 30 or so donors. In the study, recently diagnosed type 1 diabetes patients and matched healthy donors were compared on the TCRB repertoires of their sorted circulating CD4+ T cell subsets. A total of 85 million to 140 million sorted cells were examined across all samples, and the number of cells per subset was strongly correlated with RNA yield.

From each donor, a single peripheral blood sample of about 100 mL on average was drawn into heparinised tubes. A BD FACSAria II was used to sort naive, central memory, regulatory and stem cell-like memory CD4+ T cells with a panel that included CD45RO, CCR7, CD25, CD127, CD95 and CD27. A purity above 95% was achieved for all sorted populations. PBMCs were isolated immediately by Lymphoprep density gradient centrifugation and stained directly without culture. So that batch effects would be minimized, each experiment stained and sorted samples in pairs, pairing one healthy donor with one patient. All of the isolated RNA was reverse transcribed with the High Capacity cDNA Reverse Transcription Kit, so expressed TCRB transcripts were sequenced. Deep immunoSEQ sequencing was performed on naive, central memory and regulatory T cell samples, with an average of around 3.5 million total reads per sample. Sorted cells were lysed in RLT buffer and RNA was extracted with DNase-treated RNeasy Micro or Mini kits, depending on cell number. To prevent cross-contamination, every cell subset was processed on its own, while patient and healthy donor samples were processed together. The immunoSEQ multiplex PCR was used to amplify TCRB sequences from cDNA, generating 87-bp fragments that spanned the CDR3 region. Amplicons were sequenced on the Illumina HiSeq platform. For the original study's pipeline: Synthetic template baselines were used to correct PCR bias computationally, reads within Hamming distance 2 were collapsed, and singletons that could not be merged were discarded. Reads were aligned against IMGT to assign V, D and J genes, CDR3 length and insertions or deletions at six rearrangement sites. Within each subset, clonotype counts were normalized to the number of sorted cells before true diversity and Gini coefficients were calculated with the tcR R package. The overlap coefficient, calculated on TCRB nucleotide sequences, was used to measure repertoire sharing. TCRdb took this table from immuneACCESS and kept in-frame rearrangements with V and J called. Such tables lack part of the clones; where checked against another copy, unresolved V genes explain under half of the gap, and the rest is unexplained. That table supplies the V and J calls and clone size; D and trimming were determined from the DNA. This sample lists about 240,000 clones; about 30% were detected once. Of the sample, approximately 4% falls within the top ten clones.

Summary of the overall study and its limitations: At VDJ recombination sites, type 1 diabetes patients had fewer insertions and more deleted nucleotides, which implies abnormalities in thymic rearrangement. PCR might favor shorter templates, but patient and control samples were amplified and corrected together, so any skew would affect both groups equally. Sequencing cDNA rather than genomic DNA could over-represent highly expressing activated cells, although activation and CD3 levels did not differ between groups. HLA sub-analyses involved small numbers of individuals, so any influence of HLA type on TCRB rearrangement remained unresolved. Type 1 diabetes patients showed a moderate but significant shortening of TCRB CDR3 length in all four CD4+ subsets. Naive, central memory and regulatory TCRB repertoires appeared to be more alike among patients than among healthy donors.

The germline V gene supplies CDR1 MNHNS and CDR2 SASEGT. V lost 6 bases and J lost 4 bases, and the count of bases not matched to a germline gene is 6. The CDR3 runs 14 amino acids, cysteine and phenylalanine included. Just the 42-base CDR3 DNA is kept, in frame starting at base 1. This TCR was sampled from a man younger than 40 in good health. Input material: central memory CD4+ T cells from blood. The V and J segments used are TRBV6-1 and TRBJ2-3, and TRBD1 aligns with 8 junction nucleotides. The encoded CDR3 is CASSDRGFSDTQYF. Read as DNA, the sequence is TGTGCCAGCAGCGACAGGGGATTTTCAGATACGCAGTATTTT.